This T cell receptor beta chain was sequenced in a study of shared clonotypes between healthy human individuals. Using immunoSEQ multiplex PCR, the repertoire was profiled, and TCRdb retains in-frame clones only, with some absent. The sample consists of some 2,000,000 clones, around 95% of them appearing once. The CDR3 covers 15 residues. V was trimmed by 0 bases and J by 4 bases, leaving 12 bases between them. Germline-derived CDR1 and CDR2 are SGHTA and FQGNSA. The rearrangement links TRBV7-2 to TRBJ2-5; D gene ambiguous. The sample consisted of naive CD4+ T cells sorted from blood. Documented subset: CD45RA+ positively selected. The TCR sequence derives from a man aged 18-30 years in good health. The CDR3 region is CASSLAQLVRETQYF. In nucleotides, the CDR3 is TGTGCCAGCAGCTTAGCACAGTTGGTGAGAGAGACCCAGTACTTC. Full variable domain (outside the CDR3, taken from reference TRBV7-2 and TRBJ2-5): GAGVSQSPSNKVTEKGKDVELRCDPISGHTALYWYRQSLGQGLEFLIYFQGNSAPDKSGLPSDRFSAERTGGSVSTLTIQRTQQEDSAVYLCASSLAQLVRETQYFGPGTRLLVL.